One sample yielded the 27 T cell receptor beta chains listed below, sequenced in a study of T-cell reconstitution after alpha-beta-depleted transplantation in children. Preparing the TCRbeta library involved the use of unique molecular identifiers. MiXCR, run by TCRdb on the PCR reads, gives a single entry per CDR3 protein. Among 350,000 to 400,000 distinct CDR3 sequences listed, approximately 20% were seen once. Here the sequenced sample was PBMCs from the stem cell graft donor, taken from the stem cell graft. These receptors all come from a human donor who donated a stem cell graft to a child with acute myeloid leukemia.

This sequence joins TRBV29-1 and TRBJ2-2; the match to TRBD1 covers 7 bases. This CDR3 has 14 residues. Looked up from germline, CDR1 is SQVTM and CDR2 is ANQGSEA. V dropped 4 bases and J dropped 0; count of bases not matched to a gene: 2. CDR3 DNA: TGCAGCGTTGGACAGGGCACGAACACCGGGGAGCTGTTTTTT. Amino acids: CSVGQGTNTGELFF.

There are many counts of this clonotype. The chain couples TRBV20-1 to TRBJ2-1; 7 positions match TRBD2. CDR3 length: 15 residues. The germline V gene encodes CDR1 DFQATT and CDR2 SNEGSKA (reference sequence). With 0 bases clipped from V and 4 bases from J, the junction kept 6 bases outside the gene matches. Here the CDR3 DNA reads TGCAGTGCTAGAGATATAGCGGGCGATTACAATGAGCAGTTCTTC. Translating gives CSARDIAGDYNEQFF.

The chain is built from TRBV4-2 and TRBJ1-2; 7 nucleotides match TRBD1. The germline CDR1 and CDR2 sequences are LGHNA and YNFKEQ. V lost 3 bases and J lost 4; bases outside the gene matches: 8. This CDR3 is built from 15 residues. The CDR3: CASSQEETGRYGYTF. CDR3 sequence (DNA): TGTGCCAGCAGCCAGGAGGAGACAGGGCGCTATGGCTACACCTTC.

This clonotype was seen only a few times. J is TRBJ2-7 and V is TRBV12-3 or TRBV12-4, with D unresolved. The CDR3 runs to 12 residues. The V and J ends lost 2 bases and 6 bases respectively, with 8 bases between them. The CDR3, as DNA: TGTGCCAGCAGTTTATTCGGTCCCGAGCAGTACTTC. The encoded protein is CASSLFGPEQYF.

The chain links TRBV4-2 to TRBJ1-6, with D hard to call. Germline CDR1 and CDR2: LGHNA and YNFKEQ. The V end was cut by 1 base, the J end by 8 bases, with 9 bases between. This CDR3 region has 14 residues. CDR3 nucleotide sequence: TGTGCCAGCAGCCAAGGAGCGAGCGATTCACCCCTCCACTTT. Translating gives CASSQGASDSPLHF.

This chain uses TRBV29-1 with TRBJ2-5, with D perhaps matching TRBD2 (6 bases). V dropped 8 bases and J dropped 5 bases, with 18 bases sitting between them. The CDR3 loop spans 13 amino acids. Germline CDR1 is SQVTM and CDR2 is ANQGSEA. Here the CDR3 reads CSIRPQGGETQYF. The CDR3, as DNA: TGCAGCATCCGGCCCCAGGGAGGCGAGACCCAGTACTTC.

The chain is built from TRBV7-6 and TRBJ2-2; TRBD1 or TRBD2 may be the D gene (5 bases each). The germline gives CDR1 SGHVS, CDR2 FNYEAQ. The CDR3 length is 14 residues. The V end lost 6 bases, the J end lost 2 bases, and 10 bases lay between the germline ends. CDR3 coding DNA: TGTGCCAGCAGTCAATGGGACAACACCGGGGAGCTGTTTTTT. It is translated as CASSQWDNTGELFF.

This clonotype turned up a few times. The rearrangement links TRBV20-1 to TRBJ2-1; 9 bases fit TRBD1. The CDR3 is 15 amino acids. Trimming at V came to 0 bases and at J to 8 bases, leaving 8 bases not matched to a gene. Germline loops: CDR1 DFQATT, CDR2 SNEGSKA (reference sequence). In DNA, the CDR3 is TGCAGTGCTAGAGACTCGGGACAGGGTACCGATGAGCAGTTCTTC. This gives the protein CSARDSGQGTDEQFF.

The rearrangement links TRBV5-1 to TRBJ1-4; 9 nucleotides match TRBD1. J lost 8 bases, V lost 0 bases, and 5 bases had no gene match. The CDR3 extends over 15 amino acids. Germline assignment: CDR1 SGHRS and CDR2 YFSETQ. Here the CDR3 reads CASSLGATGGEKLFF. As DNA, the CDR3 is TGCGCCAGCAGCTTGGGGGCTACAGGGGGCGAAAAACTGTTTTTT.

The J gene is TRBJ2-1, the V gene TRBV27, with a possible D match to TRBD2 (6 bases). Per germline, CDR1 MNHEY and CDR2 SMNVEV (reference sequence). The CDR3 runs to 16 residues. Trimming cost V 5 bases and J 3 bases, with 17 bases left between them. This chain's CDR3 is CASSRRGAGLYNEQFF. The CDR3 DNA is TGTGCCAGCAGTAGGAGGGGTGCAGGGCTCTACAATGAGCAGTTCTTC.

The V gene is TRBV5-1, the J gene TRBJ2-2; D is ambiguous. Germline V gene data show CDR1 as SGHRS and CDR2 as YFSETQ. Trimming pared 7 bases from V and 5 bases from J, leaving 6 bases between. CDR3 length equals 11 residues. The CDR3 coding sequence is TGCGCCAGCTTCTTAACCGGGGAGCTGTTTTTT. This encodes CASFLTGELFF.

This chain joins TRBV6-1 and TRBJ2-1; 8 bases agree with TRBD2. The CDR3 totals 16 residues. CDR1 is MNHNS and CDR2 is SASEGT in the germline V gene. The J segment lost 9 bases and the V segment lost 7 bases, leaving 17 bases of the junction unmatched. The CDR3 region has the DNA TGTGCCAGCAAGGATTTGCCCGGGACTAGACCTGTTGAGCAGTTCTTC. Its protein is CASKDLPGTRPVEQFF.

This clonotype showed up many times. This chain joins TRBV20-1 and TRBJ1-2; TRBD1 might be the D (5 bases). Germline V CDR1 and CDR2: DFQATT, SNEGSKA (reference sequence). The ends were cut back, 6 bases at V and 1 base at J, with 15 bases in the middle. This CDR3 is 14 amino acids long. The CDR3 here is CSAGGSRGNYGYTF. The CDR3 DNA reads as TGCAGTGCCGGCGGGTCAAGGGGTAACTATGGCTACACCTTC.

There are a few counts of this clonotype. The rearrangement links TRBV20-1 to TRBJ2-1; D possibly corresponds to TRBD2 (5 bases). The length of the CDR3 is 16 residues. Germline lookup yields CDR1 DFQATT and CDR2 SNEGSKA (reference sequence). With 3 bases removed from V and 3 bases from J, the gap between germline ends came to 18 bases. The CDR3 DNA follows: TGCAGTGCTAGCATGGCCGCTAGCCCCTACTACAATGAGCAGTTCTTC. Translating gives CSASMAASPYYNEQFF.

CDR3 in amino acids: CASSFIGGRGQPQHF. The CDR3 DNA follows: TGTGCCAGCAGTTTCATCGGGGGGCGCGGTCAGCCCCAGCATTTT. The rearrangement uses TRBV27 and TRBJ1-5; a weak D match, TRBD1 (6 bases). The CDR3 is made up of 15 amino acids. Germline V lookup: CDR1 MNHEY, CDR2 SMNVEV (reference sequence). V was shortened by 3 bases and J by 6 bases, with 15 bases between the two germline ends.

This chain uses TRBV20-1 with TRBJ2-3, with 15 nucleotides matching TRBD2. CDR1 and CDR2 from the germline V gene are DFQATT and SNEGSKA (reference sequence). J was trimmed by 2 bases and V by 0 bases; bases with no gene match: 6. This CDR3 comprises 18 residues. This CDR3 is CSARDPGTSGRLTDTQYF. The CDR3 DNA sequence: TGCAGTGCTAGAGATCCAGGGACTAGCGGGAGGCTCACAGATACGCAGTATTTT.

This clonotype came up a few times. The chain has TRBV20-1 and TRBJ1-2, with unresolved D. Trimming left V 6 bases short and J 1 base short, with 9 bases between. This CDR3 spans 12 amino acids. Germline CDR1 DFQATT, CDR2 SNEGSKA (reference sequence). CDR3 sequence: CSAENVNYGYTF. Written as DNA, the CDR3 is TGCAGTGCCGAGAACGTTAACTATGGCTACACCTTC.

The V call is TRBV7-8, the J call TRBJ2-1; 10 bases are a match to TRBD1. Germline values: CDR1 SGHVS, CDR2 FQNEAQ. The CDR3 has 17 amino acids. Unmatched junction bases numbered 12, after V lost 1 base and J lost 9 bases. Written as DNA, the CDR3 is TGTGCCAGCAGCTTAGGGGGTGTGGGACAGGGGTCCGCTGAGCAGTTCTTC. Amino acids: CASSLGGVGQGSAEQFF. Full variable domain (remainder filled in from reference TRBV7-8 and TRBJ2-1): GAGVSQSPRYKVAKRGQDVALRCDPISGHVSLFWYQQALGQGPEFLTYFQNEAQLDKSGLPSDRFFAERPEGSVSTLKIQRTQQEDSAVYLCASSLGGVGQGSAEQFFGPGTRLTVL.

This sequence joins TRBV4-3 and TRBJ2-1, with 8 bases lining up with TRBD2. This CDR3 contains 15 residues. J gave up 5 bases and V 0 bases, and 3 bases lay outside the gene matches. CDR1 is LGHNA and CDR2 is YSLEER in the germline V gene. This CDR3 reads CASSQETSDHNEQFF. Here the CDR3 DNA reads TGCGCCAGCAGCCAAGAGACTAGCGACCACAATGAGCAGTTCTTC.

The sample holds many counts of this clonotype. The rearrangement links TRBV20-1 to TRBJ2-6; unclear D gene. Trimming removed 0 bases from V and 0 bases from J, with 9 bases in between. The germline V gene has CDR1 DFQATT and CDR2 SNEGSKA (reference sequence). This CDR3 is 16 amino acids long. The CDR3 bases are TGCAGTGCTAGAGATCGCAGGTCCTCTGGGGCCAACGTCCTGACTTTC. It translates to CSARDRRSSGANVLTF.

This chain joins TRBV10-3 and TRBJ2-1; 12 bases line up with TRBD1. Germline assignment: CDR1 ENHRY and CDR2 SYGVKD. The CDR3 length is 17 residues. J gave up 7 bases and V 8 bases, and 15 bases lay outside the gene matches. CDR3: CAILKDSGTGGLNEQFF. The DNA for the CDR3 is TGTGCCATCCTGAAAGACTCCGGGACAGGGGGCTTGAATGAGCAGTTCTTC.

A word on this clonotype: No conserved phenylalanine or tryptophan is present at the end of the CDR3, so a read error is the likely explanation. Because the CDR3's place on the DNA is in doubt, the DNA is left out and the CDR3 is given as listed by TCRdb. The chain is built from TRBV15 and TRBJ2-7. Ends included, the CDR3 has 9 residues. Per the germline V gene, CDR1 is LNHNV and CDR2 is YYDKDF (reference sequence). The CDR3 region is CATSRATRI.

This clonotype was counted many times. The chain employs TRBV5-1 and TRBJ2-7; 14 nucleotides match TRBD2. Per the germline V gene, CDR1 is SGHRS and CDR2 is YFSETQ. This CDR3 region has 17 residues. Germline trimming cut 4 bases from V and 5 bases from J; bases unmatched to any gene: 11. The CDR3 reads CASSRSGTSGSNHEQYF. The CDR3 bases are TGCGCCAGCAGCCGTTCCGGGACTAGCGGGAGCAACCACGAGCAGTACTTC.

The V gene is TRBV11-2, the J gene TRBJ1-4; no reliable D call. Germline V gene lookup returns CDR1 SGHAT and CDR2 FQNNGV. This CDR3 is 15 amino acids long. Between the trimmed V and J ends, which lost 1 base and 3 bases, there was a span of 9 bases. The DNA of the CDR3 is TGTGCCAGCAGCTTAGTCCTTCAGCCTAATGAAAAACTGTTTTTT. Translation gives CASSLVLQPNEKLFF.

This chain joins TRBV6-2 or TRBV6-3 and TRBJ2-7; D not resolved. Germline V gene sequence: CDR1 MNHEY, CDR2 SVGEGT. Trimming cost V 7 bases and J 1 base, with 14 bases left between them. CDR3 length equals 14 residues. CDR3 nucleotide sequence: TGTGCCAGCATTGCGGCGTCTCCTTCCTACGAGCAGTACTTC. As protein: CASIAASPSYEQYF.

This clonotype showed up just a few times. The chain uses TRBV27 and TRBJ2-1, with 8 nucleotides matching TRBD2. The germline CDR1 and CDR2 sequences are MNHEY and SMNVEV (reference sequence). Trimming at V came to 7 bases and at J to 1 base, leaving 9 bases not matched to a gene. The CDR3 runs 16 residues. The CDR3 loop reads CASTRTSGGSYNEQFF. Here the CDR3 DNA reads TGTGCCAGCACCCGAACTAGCGGAGGTTCCTACAATGAGCAGTTCTTC.

This clonotype appeared many times. J is TRBJ2-7 and V is TRBV12-3 or TRBV12-4; D unclear. Trimming removed 5 bases from V and 2 bases from J, with 7 bases in between. The CDR3 extends over 12 amino acids. The CDR3 is CASSPLPYEQYF. The CDR3 DNA reads TGTGCCAGCAGTCCCCTACCCTACGAGCAGTACTTC.